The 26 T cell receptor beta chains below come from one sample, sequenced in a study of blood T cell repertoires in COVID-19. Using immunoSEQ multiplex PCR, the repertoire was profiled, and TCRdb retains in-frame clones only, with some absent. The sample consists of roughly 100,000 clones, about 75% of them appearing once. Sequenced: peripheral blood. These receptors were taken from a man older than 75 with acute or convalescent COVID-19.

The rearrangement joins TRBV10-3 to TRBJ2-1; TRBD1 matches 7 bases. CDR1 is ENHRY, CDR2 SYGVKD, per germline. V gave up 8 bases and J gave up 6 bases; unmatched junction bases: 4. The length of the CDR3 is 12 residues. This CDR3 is CAIGTDINEQFF. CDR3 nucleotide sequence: TGTGCCATCGGGACAGACATCAATGAGCAGTTCTTC.

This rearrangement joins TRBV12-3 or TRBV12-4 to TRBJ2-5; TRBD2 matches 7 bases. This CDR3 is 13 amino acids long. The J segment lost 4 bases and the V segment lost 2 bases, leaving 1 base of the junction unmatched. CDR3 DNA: TGTGCCAGCAGTTTAAGCGGGACAGAGACCCAGTACTTC. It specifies CASSLSGTETQYF.

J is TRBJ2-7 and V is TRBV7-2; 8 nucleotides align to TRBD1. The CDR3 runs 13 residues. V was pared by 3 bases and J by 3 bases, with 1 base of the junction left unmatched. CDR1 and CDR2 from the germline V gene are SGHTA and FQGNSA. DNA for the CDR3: TGTGCCAGCAGCTTTGGACAGGGCTACGAGCAGTACTTC. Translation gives CASSFGQGYEQYF.

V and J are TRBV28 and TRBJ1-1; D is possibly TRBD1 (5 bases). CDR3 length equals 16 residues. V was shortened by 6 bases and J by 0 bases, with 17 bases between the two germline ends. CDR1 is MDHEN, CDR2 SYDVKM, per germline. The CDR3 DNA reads TGTGCCAGCAGCATGGCGGGGCCCTCCATGAACACTGAAGCTTTCTTT. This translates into CASSMAGPSMNTEAFF.

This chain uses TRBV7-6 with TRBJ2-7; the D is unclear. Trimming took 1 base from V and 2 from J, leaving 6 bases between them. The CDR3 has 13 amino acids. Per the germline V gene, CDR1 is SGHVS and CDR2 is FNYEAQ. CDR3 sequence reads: CASSLGAPYEQYF. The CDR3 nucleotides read TGTGCCAGCAGCTTAGGGGCCCCCTACGAGCAGTACTTC.

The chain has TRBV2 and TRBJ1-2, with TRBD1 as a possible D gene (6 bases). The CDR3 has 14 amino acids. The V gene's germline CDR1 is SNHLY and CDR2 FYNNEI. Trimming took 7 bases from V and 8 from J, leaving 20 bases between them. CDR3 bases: TGTGCCAGCACCTTGGACAGAATTTATGGGGGCTACACCTTC. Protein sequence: CASTLDRIYGGYTF.

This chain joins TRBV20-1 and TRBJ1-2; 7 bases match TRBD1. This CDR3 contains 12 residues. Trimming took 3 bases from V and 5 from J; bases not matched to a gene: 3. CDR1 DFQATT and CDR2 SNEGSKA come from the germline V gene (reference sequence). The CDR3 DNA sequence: TGCAGTGCTAGTGGGACAGAATATGGCTACACCTTC. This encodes CSASGTEYGYTF.

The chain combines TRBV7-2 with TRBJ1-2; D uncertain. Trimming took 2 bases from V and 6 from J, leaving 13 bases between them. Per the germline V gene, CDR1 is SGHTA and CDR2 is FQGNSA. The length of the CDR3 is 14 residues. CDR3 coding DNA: TGTGCCAGCAGCTTAAAATCAACAAAAAATGGCTACACCTTC. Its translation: CASSLKSTKNGYTF. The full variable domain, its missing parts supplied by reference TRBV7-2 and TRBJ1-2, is GAGVSQSPSNKVTEKGKDVELRCDPISGHTALYWYRQSLGQGLEFLIYFQGNSAPDKSGLPSDRFSAERTGGSVSTLTIQRTQQEDSAVYLCASSLKSTKNGYTFGSGTRLTVV.

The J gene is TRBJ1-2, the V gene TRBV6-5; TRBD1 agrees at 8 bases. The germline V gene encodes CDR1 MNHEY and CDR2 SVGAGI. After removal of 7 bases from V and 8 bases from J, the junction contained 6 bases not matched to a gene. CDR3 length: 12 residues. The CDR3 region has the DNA TGTGCCAGCATTGGACAGGGTTTCGGCTACACCTTC. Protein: CASIGQGFGYTF.

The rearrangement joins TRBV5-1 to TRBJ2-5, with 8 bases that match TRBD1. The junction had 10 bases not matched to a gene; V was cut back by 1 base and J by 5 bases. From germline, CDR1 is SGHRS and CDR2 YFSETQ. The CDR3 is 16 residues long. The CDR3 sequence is CASSLQGQGGGETQYF. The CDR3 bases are TGCGCCAGCAGCTTGCAAGGACAGGGAGGCGGTGAGACCCAGTACTTC.

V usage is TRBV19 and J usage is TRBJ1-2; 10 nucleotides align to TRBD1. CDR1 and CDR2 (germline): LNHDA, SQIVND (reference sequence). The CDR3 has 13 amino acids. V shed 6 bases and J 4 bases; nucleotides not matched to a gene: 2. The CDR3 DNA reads TGTGCCAGTAGGACAGGGGGCAGCTATGGCTACACCTTC. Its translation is CASRTGGSYGYTF.

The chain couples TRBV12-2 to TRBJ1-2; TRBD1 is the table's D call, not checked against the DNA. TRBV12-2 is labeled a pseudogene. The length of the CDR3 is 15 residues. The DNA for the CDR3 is TGTGCAAGTCGCTCCGCGCCCCCTTTCTCAGGAGGCTACACCTTC. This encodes CASRSAPPFSGGYTF.

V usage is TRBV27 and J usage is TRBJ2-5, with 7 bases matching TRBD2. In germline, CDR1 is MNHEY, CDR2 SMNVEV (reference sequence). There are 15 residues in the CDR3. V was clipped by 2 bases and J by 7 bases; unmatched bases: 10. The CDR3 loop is CASSLRPRGDGTQYF. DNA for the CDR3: TGTGCCAGCAGTTTACGTCCCCGGGGGGATGGGACCCAGTACTTC.

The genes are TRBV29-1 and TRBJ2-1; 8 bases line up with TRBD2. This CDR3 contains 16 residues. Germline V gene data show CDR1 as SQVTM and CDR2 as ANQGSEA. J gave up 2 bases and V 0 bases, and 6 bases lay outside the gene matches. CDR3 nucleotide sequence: TGCAGCGTTGAAGATTGGGTTAGCGGGACCTACAATGAGCAGTTCTTC. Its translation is CSVEDWVSGTYNEQFF.

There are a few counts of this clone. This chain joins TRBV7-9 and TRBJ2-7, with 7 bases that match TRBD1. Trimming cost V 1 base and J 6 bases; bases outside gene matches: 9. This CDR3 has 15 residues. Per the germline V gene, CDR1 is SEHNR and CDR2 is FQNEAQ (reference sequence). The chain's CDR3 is CASSLERGLYSEQYF. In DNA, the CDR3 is TGTGCCAGCAGCTTAGAGAGGGGGCTCTACAGCGAGCAGTACTTC.

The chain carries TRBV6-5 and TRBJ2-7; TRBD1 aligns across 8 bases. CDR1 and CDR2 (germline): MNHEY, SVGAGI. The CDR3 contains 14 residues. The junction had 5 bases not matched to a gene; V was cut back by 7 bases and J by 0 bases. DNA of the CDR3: TGTGCCAGCACCCGGACAGGGAGCTCCTACGAGCAGTACTTC. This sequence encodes CASTRTGSSYEQYF.

CDR3 residues: CASSSPTGRAGEGEQYF. The DNA for the CDR3 is TGTGCCAGCAGTTCCCCGACAGGGAGAGCGGGAGAGGGCGAGCAGTACTTC. The rearrangement links TRBV28 to TRBJ2-7; a weak D match, TRBD2 (8 bases). Germline V gene sequence: CDR1 MDHEN, CDR2 SYDVKM. V was shortened by 4 bases and J by 6 bases, with 25 bases between the two germline ends. The CDR3 extends over 17 amino acids.

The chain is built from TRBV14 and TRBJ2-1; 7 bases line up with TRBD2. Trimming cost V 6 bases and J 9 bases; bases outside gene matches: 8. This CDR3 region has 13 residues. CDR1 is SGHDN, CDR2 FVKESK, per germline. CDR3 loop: CASSPSGIGEQFF. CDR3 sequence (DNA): TGTGCCAGCAGTCCTAGCGGAATCGGTGAGCAGTTCTTC.

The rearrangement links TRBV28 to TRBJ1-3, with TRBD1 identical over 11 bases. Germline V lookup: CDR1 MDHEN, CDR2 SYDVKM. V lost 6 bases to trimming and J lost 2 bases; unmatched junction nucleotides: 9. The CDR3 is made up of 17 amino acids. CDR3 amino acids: CASRPGTGGSTGNTIYF. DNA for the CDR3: TGTGCCAGCAGACCCGGGACAGGGGGTTCAACTGGAAACACCATATATTTT.

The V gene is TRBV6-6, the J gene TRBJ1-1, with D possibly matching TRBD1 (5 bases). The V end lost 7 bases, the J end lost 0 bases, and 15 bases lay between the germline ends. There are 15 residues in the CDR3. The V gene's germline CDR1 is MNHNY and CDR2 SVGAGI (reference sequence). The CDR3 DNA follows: TGTGCCAGCAAGACGGGACTCCCCCTGAACACTGAAGCTTTCTTT. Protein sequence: CASKTGLPLNTEAFF.

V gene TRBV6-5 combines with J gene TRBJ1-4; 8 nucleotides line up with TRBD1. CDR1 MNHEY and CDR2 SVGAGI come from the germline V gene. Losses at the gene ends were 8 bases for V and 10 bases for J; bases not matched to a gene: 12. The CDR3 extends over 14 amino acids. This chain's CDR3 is CASRTGGARGKLFF. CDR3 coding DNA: TGTGCCAGCCGCACAGGGGGGGCCCGAGGAAAACTGTTTTTT.

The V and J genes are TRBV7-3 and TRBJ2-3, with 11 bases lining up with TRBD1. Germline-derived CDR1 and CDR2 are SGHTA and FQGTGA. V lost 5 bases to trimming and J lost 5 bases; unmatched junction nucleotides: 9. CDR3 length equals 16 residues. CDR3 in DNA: TGTGCCAGCAGCCTTACCAGGACAGGGGGCGGAGATACGCAGTATTTT. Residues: CASSLTRTGGGDTQYF.

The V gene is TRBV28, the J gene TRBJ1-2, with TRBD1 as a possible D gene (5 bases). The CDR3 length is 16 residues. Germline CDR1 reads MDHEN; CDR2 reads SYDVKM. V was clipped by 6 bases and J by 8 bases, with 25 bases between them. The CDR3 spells CASSSTQDTPNWGYTF. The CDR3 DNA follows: TGTGCCAGCAGCTCCACCCAGGACACCCCCAACTGGGGCTACACCTTC.

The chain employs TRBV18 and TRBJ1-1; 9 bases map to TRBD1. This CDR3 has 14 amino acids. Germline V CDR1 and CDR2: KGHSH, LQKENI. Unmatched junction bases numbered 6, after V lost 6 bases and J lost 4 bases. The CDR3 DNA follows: TGTGCCAGCTCCCGTCTACAGGGGGCCACTGAAGCTTTCTTT. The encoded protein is CASSRLQGATEAFF.

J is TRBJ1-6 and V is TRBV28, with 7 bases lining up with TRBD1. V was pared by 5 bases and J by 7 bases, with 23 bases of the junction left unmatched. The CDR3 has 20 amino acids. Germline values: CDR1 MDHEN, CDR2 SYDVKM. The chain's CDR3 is CASSLPGYRPGGGGNSPLHF. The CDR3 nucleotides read TGTGCCAGCAGTCTACCCGGTTATCGGCCAGGGGGAGGCGGGAATTCACCCCTCCACTTT.

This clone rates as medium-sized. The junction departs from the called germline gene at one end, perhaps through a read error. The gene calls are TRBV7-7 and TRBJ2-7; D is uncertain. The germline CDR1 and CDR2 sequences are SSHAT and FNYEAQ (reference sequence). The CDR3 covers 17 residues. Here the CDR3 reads CASSLEYGAGLSYEQYF. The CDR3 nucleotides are TGTGCTAGCAGCTTAGAATACGGAGCCGGCCTCTCCTACGAGCAGTACTTC.